The 25 T cell receptor beta chains below were found in one sample sequenced in a study of tumour-infiltrating T cells in Burkitt lymphoma. Clones were read by immunoSEQ multiplex PCR, and TCRdb kept only the in-frame ones, dropping some. This sample yields fewer than 1,500 clones, of which 13% are seen a single time; roughly 4.4% belongs to the top ten. What was sequenced was tumor tissue. The source of these receptors is a human donor with Burkitt lymphoma.

CDR3 loop: CASSESGAYEQYF. DNA for the CDR3: TGTGCCAGCAGTGAAAGTGGAGCCTACGAGCAGTACTTC. This sequence joins TRBV2 and TRBJ2-7; D remains ambiguous. This CDR3 has 13 amino acids. Germline V lookup: CDR1 SNHLY, CDR2 FYNNEI. Trimming removed 2 bases at V and 2 bases at J, with 7 bases between.

This rearrangement joins TRBV6-1 to TRBJ1-5; no definite D call. Per the germline V gene, CDR1 is MNHNS and CDR2 is SASEGT. The CDR3 loop spans 16 amino acids. V lost 4 bases, J lost 7 bases, and 20 bases lay in between. The CDR3 DNA reads as TGTGCCAGCAGTGGTGCACGCAGGCGGGGAGGCCAGCCCCAGCATTTT. Protein: CASSGARRRGGQPQHF.

This chain links TRBV9 with TRBJ1-1, with D possibly matching TRBD1 (6 bases). The germline gives CDR1 SGDLS, CDR2 YYNGEE. CDR3 size: 13 residues. Trimming pared 0 bases from V and 8 bases from J, leaving 11 bases between. In nucleotides, the CDR3 is TGTGCCAGCAGCGTAGCGGGGGCATCGGAAGCTTTCTTT. It encodes CASSVAGASEAFF.

The V and J genes are TRBV4-3 and TRBJ2-1; D not certain. CDR3 size: 15 residues. V was cut by 0 bases and J by 4 bases, with 10 bases left in between. Per germline, CDR1 LGHNA and CDR2 YSLEER. The CDR3 coding sequence is TGCGCCAGCAGCCAAGATAGCCCTGGGTACAATGAGCAGTTCTTC. This encodes CASSQDSPGYNEQFF.

The genes are TRBV7-2 and TRBJ1-2; D possibly corresponds to TRBD1 (5 bases). The CDR3 totals 14 residues. The germline CDR1 and CDR2 sequences are SGHTA and FQGNSA. V lost 0 bases and J lost 6, with 11 bases in between. This CDR3 is CASSLAAGSNGYTF. CDR3 nucleotide sequence: TGTGCCAGCAGCTTAGCTGCAGGGAGTAATGGCTACACCTTC.

The chain recombines TRBV2 with TRBJ1-5, with D hard to call. CDR1 SNHLY and CDR2 FYNNEI come from the germline V gene. Trimming shortened V by 2 bases and J by 1 base, and 9 bases separated the two germline ends. This CDR3 region has 15 residues. The DNA of the CDR3 is TGTGCCAGCAGTGAACCCGGAGGCAGCAATCAGCCCCAGCATTTT. It specifies CASSEPGGSNQPQHF.

V usage is TRBV9 and J usage is TRBJ1-2; maybe TRBD1 (5 bases). The germline V and J ends were trimmed by 0 bases and 4 bases, with 7 bases remaining between them. The CDR3 has 13 amino acids. CDR1 SGDLS and CDR2 YYNGEE come from the germline V gene. The CDR3 reads CASSVDDSYGYTF. The CDR3 bases are TGTGCCAGCAGCGTAGACGACAGCTATGGCTACACCTTC.

There are a few counts of this clone. V is TRBV7-6 and J is TRBJ2-7; 16 nucleotides line up with TRBD2. The CDR3 extends over 19 amino acids. J lost 3 bases, V lost 4 bases, and 12 bases had no gene match. Germline V lookup: CDR1 SGHVS, CDR2 FNYEAQ. The CDR3 region is CASSSEGTSGRAFVYEQYF. CDR3 coding DNA: TGTGCCAGCAGCTCGGAAGGGACTAGCGGGAGGGCCTTTGTCTACGAGCAGTACTTC.

The chain joins TRBV19 to TRBJ1-6; D unresolved. Deletions cut 2 bases from V and 14 bases from J, with 19 bases between. CDR3 length equals 15 residues. Germline CDR1 reads LNHDA; CDR2 reads SQIVND (reference sequence). In DNA form, the CDR3 reads TGTGCCAGTAGTATAAGTCCCCAGGCTGATTTATCCCTCCACTTT. Its protein product is CASSISPQADLSLHF.

The chain couples TRBV30 to TRBJ1-5, with 7 positions matching TRBD1. This CDR3 is 16 amino acids long. V lost 0 bases to trimming and J lost 1 base; unmatched junction nucleotides: 6. Germline V gene data show CDR1 as GTSNPN and CDR2 as SVGIG (reference sequence). CDR3 residues: CAWSVQQGMSNQPQHF. In DNA form, the CDR3 reads TGTGCCTGGAGTGTACAACAGGGGATGAGCAATCAGCCCCAGCATTTT.

This clone was picked up a small number of times. The chain combines TRBV4-3 with TRBJ1-4; 7 positions agree with TRBD1. Germline lookup yields CDR1 LGHNA and CDR2 YSLEER. The CDR3 length is 14 residues. Trimming at V came to 3 bases and at J to 7 bases, leaving 5 bases not matched to a gene. The chain's CDR3 is CASSHSDRAEKLFF. In nucleotides, the CDR3 is TGCGCCAGCAGCCATTCCGACAGGGCTGAAAAACTGTTTTTT.

The CDR3 DNA is TGTGCCAGCAGTTACTCGAGCTACGAGCAGTACTTC. Encoded protein: CASSYSSYEQYF. The rearrangement uses TRBV6-5 and TRBJ2-7; D unclear. CDR1 and CDR2 from the germline V gene are MNHEY and SVGAGI. The V gene lost 0 bases and the J gene lost 3 bases, with 3 bases spanning the gap. This CDR3 is 12 amino acids long.

The chain carries TRBV5-1 and TRBJ2-7; D remains ambiguous. Per the germline V gene, CDR1 is SGHRS and CDR2 is YFSETQ. Trimming cost V 0 bases and J 6 bases, with 13 bases left between them. This CDR3 contains 14 residues. The CDR3: CASSLAGTSVEQYF. CDR3 DNA: TGCGCCAGCAGCTTGGCTGGCACTTCGGTCGAGCAGTACTTC.

This clone was recorded a few times. The chain couples TRBV29-1 to TRBJ2-7; possibly TRBD1 for D (6 bases). Germline V gene sequence: CDR1 SQVTM, CDR2 ANQGSEA. This CDR3 has 13 amino acids. V dropped 4 bases and J dropped 0 bases, with 10 bases sitting between them. The CDR3 spells CSVVGGSSYEQYF. Here the CDR3 DNA reads TGCAGCGTTGTTGGGGGCAGCTCCTACGAGCAGTACTTC.

This clone has only a few counts. The chain employs TRBV4-3 and TRBJ1-5, with 8 bases aligning to TRBD1. CDR3 length equals 15 residues. Losses at the gene ends were 2 bases for V and 6 bases for J; bases not matched to a gene: 6. From germline, CDR1 is LGHNA and CDR2 YSLEER. The CDR3 protein is CASSQSQGAGQPQHF. In DNA form, the CDR3 reads TGCGCCAGCAGCCAAAGCCAGGGGGCGGGTCAGCCCCAGCATTTT.

The chain employs TRBV20-1 and TRBJ2-5; D possibly corresponds to TRBD1 (5 bases). Looked up from germline, CDR1 is DFQATT and CDR2 is SNEGSKA (reference sequence). V was trimmed by 6 bases and J by 5 bases, leaving 10 bases between them. The CDR3 is 11 residues long. As DNA, the CDR3 is TGCAGTGCCCACAGGAGTGAGACCCAGTACTTC. Protein: CSAHRSETQYF.

This clone was detected a few times. The rearrangement joins TRBV4-1 to TRBJ2-7; 11 bases fit TRBD1. Trimming took 4 bases from V and 6 from J; bases not matched to a gene: 5. The CDR3 is 14 residues long. Germline V gene sequence: CDR1 MGHRA, CDR2 YSYEKL. In DNA form, the CDR3 reads TGCGCCAGCAGCCCGGACAGGGGGCAATTCGAGCAGTACTTC. Translating it yields CASSPDRGQFEQYF.

This clone appeared a few times. The junction departs from germline at one end; a sequencing error may be responsible. Other DNA sequences from this sample encode an identical CDR3 as well. J is TRBJ2-7 and V is TRBV2; D unresolved. CDR1 SNHLY and CDR2 FYNNEI come from the germline V gene. There are 12 residues in the CDR3. The CDR3 DNA is TGTGCCAGCACTACTGACAACGGCGAGCAATACTTC. Translating it yields CASTTDNGEQYF.

The chain uses TRBV2 and TRBJ2-7; the match to TRBD2 covers 7 bases. The CDR3 is 11 amino acids. Per the germline V gene, CDR1 is SNHLY and CDR2 is FYNNEI. Trimming cost V 7 bases and J 7 bases; bases outside gene matches: 4. This chain's CDR3 is CASMSGGEQYF. DNA of the CDR3: TGTGCCAGCATGTCGGGGGGAGAGCAGTACTTC.

V gene TRBV7-2 combines with J gene TRBJ1-1; tentatively, D is TRBD1 (6 bases). Germline loops: CDR1 SGHTA, CDR2 FQGNSA. The CDR3 extends over 14 amino acids. V was shortened by 7 bases and J by 0 bases, with 12 bases between the two germline ends. DNA of the CDR3: TGTGCCAGCAACCCAGGGACATTGAACACTGAAGCTTTCTTT. Amino acid sequence: CASNPGTLNTEAFF.

The chain has TRBV5-8 and TRBJ2-6; 12 bases line up with TRBD1. Germline V gene data show CDR1 as SGHTS and CDR2 as YDEGEE. There are 16 residues in the CDR3. The V segment lost 10 bases and the J segment 2 bases; nucleotides outside the gene matches: 7. The CDR3 loop reads CAVPGQGAAGANVLTF. In DNA, the CDR3 is TGTGCCGTTCCGGGACAGGGGGCGGCTGGGGCCAACGTCCTGACTTTC.

This chain connects TRBV5-6 to TRBJ2-7; D assignment may be TRBD1 or TRBD2 (5 bases each). This CDR3 has 13 amino acids. From germline, CDR1 is SGHDT and CDR2 YYEEEE. V was cut by 4 bases and J by 3 bases, with 11 bases left in between. CDR3 amino acids: CASSGRDRYEQYF. CDR3 nucleotide sequence: TGTGCCAGCAGCGGACGGGACCGCTACGAGCAGTACTTC.

The CDR3 protein is CASSSWDSFLETQYF. The CDR3 DNA follows: TGTGCCAGCAGCTCCTGGGACAGTTTCTTAGAGACCCAGTACTTC. V gene TRBV7-9 combines with J gene TRBJ2-5, with TRBD1 identical over 7 bases. The CDR3 has 15 residues. CDR1 and CDR2 (germline): SEHNR, FQNEAQ (reference sequence). V lost 4 bases and J lost 4; bases outside the gene matches: 9.

J is TRBJ2-7 and V is TRBV2; 9 bases are shared with TRBD1. Germline V gene lookup returns CDR1 SNHLY and CDR2 FYNNEI. The CDR3 runs to 13 residues. V shed 7 bases and J 7 bases; nucleotides not matched to a gene: 8. The CDR3 reads CASKRDRVLEQYF. The CDR3 DNA sequence: TGTGCCAGCAAGCGGGACAGGGTTCTAGAGCAGTACTTC.

This clone was detected only a few times. The rearrangement joins TRBV9 to TRBJ2-7; no clear D. The CDR3 has 14 residues. CDR1 is SGDLS, CDR2 YYNGEE, per germline. Trimming shortened V by 0 bases and J by 2 bases, and 9 bases separated the two germline ends. The chain's CDR3 is CASSVGGNTYEQYF. Written as DNA, the CDR3 is TGTGCCAGCAGCGTAGGCGGCAACACCTACGAGCAGTACTTC. The full variable domain, rest sourced from reference TRBV9 and TRBJ2-7, is DSGVTQTPKHLITATGQRVTLRCSPRSGDLSVYWYQQSLDQGLQFLIQYYNGEERAKGNILERFSAQQFPDLHSELNLSSLELGDSALYFCASSVGGNTYEQYFGPGTRLTVT.